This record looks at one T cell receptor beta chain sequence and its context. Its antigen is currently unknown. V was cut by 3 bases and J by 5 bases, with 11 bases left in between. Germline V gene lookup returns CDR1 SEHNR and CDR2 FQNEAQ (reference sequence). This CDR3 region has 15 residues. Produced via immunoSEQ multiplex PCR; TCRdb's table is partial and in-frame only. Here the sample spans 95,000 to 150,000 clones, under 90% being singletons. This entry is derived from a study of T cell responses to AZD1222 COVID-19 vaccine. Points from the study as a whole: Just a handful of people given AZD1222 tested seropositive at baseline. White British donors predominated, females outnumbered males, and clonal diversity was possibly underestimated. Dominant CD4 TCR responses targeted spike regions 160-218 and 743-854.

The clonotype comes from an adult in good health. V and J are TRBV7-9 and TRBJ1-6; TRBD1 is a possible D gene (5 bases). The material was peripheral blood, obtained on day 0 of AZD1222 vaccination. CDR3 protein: CASSLGGRDNSPLHF. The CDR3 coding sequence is TGTGCCAGCAGCTTGGGGGGGAGGGATAATTCACCCCTCCACTTT.